These 27 T cell receptor beta chains share one sample of origin, sequenced in a study of spatial heterogeneity in lung cancer. Study outcomes and limitations: Tumor mutation count correlated with how many alpha and beta TCRs expanded intratumorally.

These TCRs' antigens remain unknown. From the 5' RACE reads, TCRdb called clonotypes with MiXCR, one entry per CDR3 protein. The sample yields 9,200 or so distinct CDR3 sequences, about 5% seen once. The time point was: sample taken at primary tumor resection. The input for sequencing was lung tumor tissue, taken at surgery. These receptors came from a female donor with early-stage non-small cell lung cancer.

This clonotype is judged medium-sized (0.01 to 0.1%). V and J are TRBV7-3 and TRBJ2-1; D is unclear. The CDR3 runs to 12 residues. CDR1 is SGHTA and CDR2 is FQGTGA in the germline V gene. V lost 1 base and J 8 bases, leaving 6 bases between the germline ends. CDR3 coding DNA: TGTGCCAGCAGCTTAAGCTTCGATGAGCAGTTCTTC. Its translation: CASSLSFDEQFF.

This clonotype was counted many times. This rearrangement joins TRBV14 to TRBJ2-7, with TRBD2 identical over 9 bases. The CDR3 runs 15 residues. The ends lost 4 bases at V and 3 bases at J; junction bases unmatched: 7. Per the germline V gene, CDR1 is SGHDN and CDR2 is FVKESK. CDR3 in DNA: TGTGCCAGCAGCCCATTAGCGGGAGTAGGCTACGAGCAGTACTTC. This codes for CASSPLAGVGYEQYF. Based on the CDR3 plus reference TRBV14 and TRBJ2-7, the full variable domain is EAGVTQFPSHSVIEKGQTVTLRCDPISGHDNLYWYRRVMGKEIKFLLHFVKESKQDESGMPNNRFLAERTGGTYSTLKVQPAELEDSGVYFCASSPLAGVGYEQYFGPGTRLTVT.

Comment on this clonotype: Germline and junction disagree at one end, which may indicate a read error. The chain carries TRBV7-6 and TRBJ1-2; no clear D. The length of the CDR3 is 15 residues. CDR1 is SGHVS, CDR2 FNYEAQ, per germline. As DNA, the CDR3 is TGTGCCAGCAGCCCCGCGCGGGGTGAAGGCTATGGCTACAACTTC. Its protein product is CASSPARGEGYGYNF.

In its sample, this clonotype is medium-sized. The V call is TRBV11-2, the J call TRBJ1-5; D is possibly TRBD1 (5 bases). V was clipped by 0 bases and J by 4 bases, with 16 bases between them. Germline loops: CDR1 SGHAT, CDR2 FQNNGV. The CDR3 is made up of 17 amino acids. The CDR3 coding sequence is TGTGCCAGCAGCTTAGATCTTGGGTCTAGGGGAAATCAGCCCCAGCATTTT. It codes for CASSLDLGSRGNQPQHF.

This clonotype counts as medium-sized. V is TRBV29-1 and J is TRBJ1-4; tentatively, D is TRBD1 (6 bases). Between the trimmed V and J ends, which lost 3 bases and 12 bases, there was a span of 17 bases. This CDR3 has 13 residues. Germline CDR1 and CDR2: SQVTM and ANQGSEA. The CDR3 nucleotides are TGCAGCGTTGATCCAGGGAAGGGGGGACAACTGTTTTTT. Its translation: CSVDPGKGGQLFF.

This clonotype was seen at least ten times. V and J are TRBV10-3 and TRBJ2-7, with TRBD2 matching 12 bases. The J segment lost 6 bases and the V segment lost 6 bases, leaving 3 bases of the junction unmatched. The germline V gene has CDR1 ENHRY and CDR2 SYGVKD. This CDR3 is 13 amino acids long. This CDR3 reads CAISRTSGTEQYF. As DNA, the CDR3 is TGTGCCATCAGCCGGACTAGCGGGACCGAGCAGTACTTC.

This clonotype was seen many times. The V and J genes are TRBV20-1 and TRBJ2-7; 8 nucleotides align to TRBD1. This CDR3 is 15 amino acids long. V was clipped by 1 base and J by 2 bases; unmatched bases: 7. Germline loops: CDR1 DFQATT, CDR2 SNEGSKA (reference sequence). The CDR3 nucleotides read TGCAGTGCTAGAGTCTACGGACAGGGTACCTACGAGCAGTACTTC. Translated, it gives CSARVYGQGTYEQYF.

This chain links TRBV27 with TRBJ2-7; TRBD2 agrees at 9 bases. Germline V gene sequence: CDR1 MNHEY, CDR2 SMNVEV (reference sequence). CDR3 length equals 15 residues. V was pared by 5 bases and J by 0 bases, with 5 bases of the junction left unmatched. This CDR3 reads CASSALAGASYEQYF. CDR3 DNA: TGTGCCAGCAGTGCGTTAGCGGGAGCCTCCTACGAGCAGTACTTC.

By share, this clonotype counts as medium-sized. This chain joins TRBV9 and TRBJ2-3; D is unresolved. Trimming cost V 0 bases and J 2 bases, with 10 bases left between them. CDR3 length: 15 amino acids. Germline CDR1 reads SGDLS; CDR2 reads YYNGEE. The CDR3 nucleotides read TGTGCCAGCAGCGTAGGCCCAGTGTTCACAGATACGCAGTATTTT. Encoded protein: CASSVGPVFTDTQYF.

This clonotype was observed many times. The chain is built from TRBV24-1 and TRBJ1-5; TRBD1 might be the D (6 bases). This CDR3 region has 15 residues. The ends were cut back, 3 bases at V and 7 bases at J, with 15 bases in the middle. Looked up from germline, CDR1 is KGHDR and CDR2 is SFDVKD. The CDR3 nucleotides are TGTGCCACCAGTGATCCCCTGGACAGAGGACAGCCCCAGCATTTT. It is translated as CATSDPLDRGQPQHF.

This clonotype was detected ten times or more. The chain uses TRBV12-3 or TRBV12-4 and TRBJ1-1; D ambiguous. The CDR3 has 12 residues. V lost 3 bases and J lost 7, with 9 bases in between. The CDR3 here is CASSLLGNEAFF. The DNA of the CDR3 is TGTGCCAGCAGTTTGTTAGGGAATGAAGCTTTCTTT.

By share, this clonotype ranks as medium-sized. The rearrangement links TRBV20-1 to TRBJ1-5; D is possibly TRBD1 (5 bases). Germline V CDR1 and CDR2: DFQATT, SNEGSKA (reference sequence). The CDR3 is made up of 14 amino acids. V dropped 1 base and J dropped 0 bases, with 7 bases sitting between them. The CDR3: CSARVGDSNQPQHF. For the CDR3, the DNA is TGCAGTGCTAGAGTGGGGGATAGCAATCAGCCCCAGCATTTT.

This clonotype has ten or more counts. The chain carries TRBV12-3 or TRBV12-4 and TRBJ2-7, with a tentative D call TRBD1 (5 bases). Deletions cut 3 bases from V and 4 bases from J, with 13 bases between. The CDR3 consists of 14 residues. CDR3 nucleotide sequence: TGTGCCAGCAGTTTTCGGCAGGGAACTTACGAGCAGTACTTC. The encoded protein is CASSFRQGTYEQYF.

Details on this clonotype: A junction end diverges from the germline sequence, so it may reflect a read error. This CDR3 is CASGFGARTDTQYF. CDR3 DNA sequence: TGTGCCAGCGGCTTTGGGGCTAGGACAGATACGCAGTATTTT. V is TRBV7-6 and J is TRBJ2-3; possibly TRBD1 for D (5 bases). Germline CDR1 is SGHVS and CDR2 is FNYEAQ. The CDR3 contains 14 residues.

This clonotype appeared many times. The rearrangement uses TRBV7-9 and TRBJ2-7, with unresolved D. This CDR3 has 12 residues. The ends were cut back, 5 bases at V and 5 bases at J, with 10 bases in the middle. CDR1 and CDR2 (germline): SEHNR, FQNEAQ (reference sequence). Here the CDR3 reads CASSHGPDEQYF. The CDR3 bases are TGTGCCAGCAGCCATGGACCGGACGAGCAGTACTTC.

This clonotype was picked up many times. The J gene is TRBJ2-1, the V gene TRBV7-2; no firm D call. Trimming cost V 5 bases and J 8 bases, with 13 bases left between them. The CDR3 has 13 residues. Germline-derived CDR1 and CDR2 are SGHTA and FQGNSA. The CDR3, as DNA: TGTGCCAGCAGCACCCCGACAAACCATGAGCAGTTCTTC. This encodes CASSTPTNHEQFF.

This clonotype is medium-sized (0.01 to 0.1%). The CDR3 DNA reads as TGTGCCAGCAGTACTTCCGGGACAGGGGGCCATACGCAGTATTTT. It translates to CASSTSGTGGHTQYF. This sequence joins TRBV28 and TRBJ2-3; TRBD1 matches at 12 bases. The CDR3 runs to 15 residues. From germline, CDR1 is MDHEN and CDR2 SYDVKM. The V gene end was trimmed by 5 bases and the J gene end by 7 bases; junction bases not matched to a gene: 7.

This clonotype was recorded many times. V gene TRBV15 combines with J gene TRBJ2-1, with D unclear. This CDR3 has 11 amino acids. Germline V gives CDR1 LNHNV, CDR2 YYDKDF (reference sequence). With 4 bases removed from V and 7 bases from J, the gap between germline ends came to 5 bases. As DNA, the CDR3 is TGTGCCACCAGCAATAGGAATGAGCAGTTCTTC. It codes for CATSNRNEQFF.

This clonotype is judged medium-sized. This may stem from a read error, because a much larger clone lies one nucleotide away. The V gene is TRBV10-2, the J gene TRBJ1-2, with TRBD1 matching over 7 bases. CDR1 is WSHSY and CDR2 is SAAADI in the germline V gene. The CDR3 sequence is 13 residues long. The CDR3 DNA reads as TGCGCCAGCGCCGGACAGGTGTTGGAGGGCTACAACTTC. The encoded protein is CASAGQVLEGYNF.

This clonotype occurred many times. This chain joins TRBV5-1 and TRBJ2-1; perhaps TRBD1 as D (6 bases). The germline V gene encodes CDR1 SGHRS and CDR2 YFSETQ. The CDR3 extends over 16 amino acids. V shed 3 bases and J shed 1 base, with 14 bases lying between them. CDR3 protein: CASSSGHSLSYNEQFF. DNA for the CDR3: TGCGCCAGCAGCTCGGGACACTCATTATCCTACAATGAGCAGTTCTTC.

This clonotype has a count of ten or more. The chain carries TRBV4-1 and TRBJ1-2; D is undetermined. Between the trimmed V and J ends, which lost 1 base and 4 bases, there was a span of 10 bases. CDR1 and CDR2 from the germline V gene are MGHRA and YSYEKL. CDR3 length: 14 residues. In nucleotides, the CDR3 is TGCGCCAGCAGCCAAGTATCTCCAACCTATGGCTACACCTTC. This encodes CASSQVSPTYGYTF.

This clonotype was seen ten or more times. The chain is built from TRBV19 and TRBJ2-7; a weak D match, TRBD2 (6 bases). CDR3 length equals 13 residues. CDR1 is LNHDA, CDR2 SQIVND, per germline (reference sequence). V was shortened by 5 bases and J by 4 bases, with 12 bases between the two germline ends. The CDR3 protein is CASSPGLFYEQYF. CDR3 coding DNA: TGTGCCAGTAGTCCGGGACTCTTTTACGAGCAGTACTTC.

This clonotype rates as medium-sized. V usage is TRBV12-3 or TRBV12-4 and J usage is TRBJ2-3; the D gene is possibly TRBD1 (8 bases). Trimming stripped 6 bases from V and 2 bases from J, with 24 bases between. The CDR3 spans 18 residues. CDR3 in amino acids: CASSPGLGGTGYTDTQYF. The CDR3 DNA is TGTGCCAGCAGCCCGGGGTTGGGGGGGACAGGATACACAGATACGCAGTATTTT.

This clonotype occurred many times. V gene TRBV29-1 combines with J gene TRBJ1-1; the D is unclear. The germline gives CDR1 SQVTM, CDR2 ANQGSEA. Trimming removed 0 bases from V and 3 bases from J, with 11 bases in between. This CDR3 is built from 14 residues. CDR3 in DNA: TGCAGCGTTGAAGATCCATTTCGGGACACTGAAGCTTTCTTT. Amino acid sequence: CSVEDPFRDTEAFF. The full variable domain, completed using reference TRBV29-1 and TRBJ1-1, is SAVISQKPSRDICQRGTSLTIQCQVDSQVTMMFWYRQQPGQSLTLIATANQGSEATYESGFVIDKFPISRPNLTFSTLTVSNMSPEDSSIYLCSVEDPFRDTEAFFGQGTRLTVV.

The rearrangement uses TRBV28 and TRBJ2-3; no definite D call. Trimming stripped 2 bases from V and 2 bases from J, with 11 bases between. This CDR3 contains 15 residues. CDR1 is MDHEN and CDR2 is SYDVKM in the germline V gene. CDR3 coding DNA: TGTGCCAGCAGTTTAGCGGCAGCTTACACAGATACGCAGTATTTT. It specifies CASSLAAAYTDTQYF.

This clonotype occurred many times. V usage is TRBV9 and J usage is TRBJ2-1; 10 bases align to TRBD2. CDR3 length: 16 amino acids. CDR1 and CDR2 (germline): SGDLS, YYNGEE. V was clipped by 4 bases and J by 9 bases; unmatched bases: 13. The CDR3 coding sequence is TGTGCCAGCAGCCCCCGGGGAGCGGGAGGGCCGGGTGAGCAGTTCTTC. This sequence encodes CASSPRGAGGPGEQFF.

By share, this clonotype counts as medium-sized. The chain employs TRBV15 and TRBJ2-1, with TRBD1 matching over 9 bases. Unmatched junction bases numbered 6, after V lost 0 bases and J lost 0 bases. Per the germline V gene, CDR1 is LNHNV and CDR2 is YYDKDF (reference sequence). This CDR3 contains 18 residues. CDR3 sequence reads: CATSRDRTGEFSYNEQFF. CDR3 nucleotides: TGTGCCACCAGCAGAGATAGGACAGGGGAATTCTCCTACAATGAGCAGTTCTTC.